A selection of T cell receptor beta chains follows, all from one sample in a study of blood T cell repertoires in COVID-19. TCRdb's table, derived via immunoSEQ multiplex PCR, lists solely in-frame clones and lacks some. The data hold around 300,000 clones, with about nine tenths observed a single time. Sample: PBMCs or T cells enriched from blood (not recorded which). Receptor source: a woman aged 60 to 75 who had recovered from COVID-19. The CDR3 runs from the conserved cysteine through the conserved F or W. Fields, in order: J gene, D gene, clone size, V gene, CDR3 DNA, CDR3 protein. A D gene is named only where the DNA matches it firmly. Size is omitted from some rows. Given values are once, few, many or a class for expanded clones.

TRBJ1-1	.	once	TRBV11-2	TGTGCCAGCAGCCCGCGCTTCGGGGAGAACACTGAAGCTTTCTTT	CASSPRFGENTEAFF
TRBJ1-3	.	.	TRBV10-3	TGTGCCATCAAAACAGGGCTACAGGGACGGGGAAACACCATATATTTT	CAIKTGLQGRGNTIYF
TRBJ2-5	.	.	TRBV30	TGTGCCTGGAGTGGAAGTTGGGTGACAAGGGGGACCCAGTACTTC	CAWSGSWVTRGTQYF
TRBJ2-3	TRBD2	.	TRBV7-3	TGTGCCAGCAGCCCCCGGGGGGTTGGGGATACGCAGTATTTT	CASSPRGVGDTQYF
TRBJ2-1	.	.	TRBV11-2	TGTGCCAGCAGCTTAGGAAGATTTGAGCACCAGTTCTTC	CASSLGRFEHQFF
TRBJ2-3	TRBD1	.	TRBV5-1	TGCGCCAGCAGCTTAACAGGGGAAACAGGAACAGATACGCAGTATTTT	CASSLTGETGTDTQYF
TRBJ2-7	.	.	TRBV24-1	TGTGCCACCAGTGATCCATACGAGCAGTACTTC	CATSDPYEQYF
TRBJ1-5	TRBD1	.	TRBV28	TGTGCCAGCAGTTTAAAAATGGCAGGGGGCTATCAGCCCCAGCATTTT	CASSLKMAGGYQPQHF
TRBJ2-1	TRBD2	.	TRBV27	TGTGCCAGCAGTTTAGGCCTAGCGGGCTACAATGAGCAGTTCTTC	CASSLGLAGYNEQFF
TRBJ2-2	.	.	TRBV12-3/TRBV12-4	TGTGCCAGCAGTTTCCACCCGGTCGGGGAGCTGTTTTTT	CASSFHPVGELFF
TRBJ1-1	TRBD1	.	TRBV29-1	TGCAGCGGACTCCGGGACAGGGTATCGACTGAAGCTTTCTTT	CSGLRDRVSTEAFF
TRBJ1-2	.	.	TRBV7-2	TGTGCCAGCAGCCTACGGGACTCGGGGCATGGCTACACCTTC	CASSLRDSGHGYTF
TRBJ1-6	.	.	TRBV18	TGTGCCAGCTCCGGACAAAATAATTCACCCCTCCACTTT	CASSGQNNSPLHF
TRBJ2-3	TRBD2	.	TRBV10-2	TGCGCCTGCGCGGGGGGGCGGGGGTCAGATACGCAGTATTTT	CACAGGRGSDTQYF
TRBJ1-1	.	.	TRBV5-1	TGCGCCAGCAGCTTCACTGAAGACACTGAAGCTTTCTTT	CASSFTEDTEAFF